These 10 T cell receptor beta chains originate from one sample sequenced in a study of T-cell memory formation after mild COVID-19. TCRdb re-derived calls from the 5' RACE reads in MiXCR, one entry per CDR3 protein. The data contain around 190,000 distinct CDR3 sequences, approximately 17% of them singletons. Sequencing was carried out using PBMCs or a T cell subset sorted from them (not recorded which). These receptor sequences come from a man between 18 and 35 years old who had mild COVID-19 (a few samples of this study predate the infection). Cell type and time point are not known.

V and J are TRBV19 and TRBJ2-1; 7 positions agree with TRBD1. Germline lookup yields CDR1 LNHDA and CDR2 SQIVND (reference sequence). Trimming at V came to 9 bases and at J to 0 bases, leaving 8 bases not matched to a gene. The CDR3 runs 15 residues. The CDR3 coding sequence is TGTGCCAGCAAGCTCCCAGGGGGCTCCTACAATGAGCAGTTCTTC. This gives the protein CASKLPGGSYNEQFF.

The chain uses TRBV12-3 or TRBV12-4 and TRBJ2-2; D is undetermined. CDR3 length equals 14 residues. V lost 6 bases to trimming and J lost 6 bases, with 14 bases between them. The CDR3 loop reads CASSPRTWAGELFF. The CDR3 DNA is TGTGCCAGCAGCCCGAGAACGTGGGCCGGGGAGCTGTTTTTT.

This rearrangement joins TRBV12-3 or TRBV12-4 to TRBJ2-3, with TRBD1 matching over 7 bases. This CDR3 is 15 amino acids long. The trim removed 3 bases at V and 0 bases at J, leaving 3 bases unmatched. CDR3 loop: CASSFGQDSTDTQYF. CDR3 nucleotides: TGTGCCAGCAGTTTTGGACAGGATAGCACAGATACGCAGTATTTT.

The chain has TRBV9 and TRBJ2-5; 8 bases match TRBD2. The germline V gene encodes CDR1 SGDLS and CDR2 YYNGEE. The CDR3 consists of 16 residues. V trimming: 0 bases; J trimming: 5 bases; junction bases outside the gene matches: 9. CDR3 in DNA: TGTGCCAGCAGCGTAGGCGCACGGCGCGGGGGGGAGACCCAGTACTTC. It encodes CASSVGARRGGETQYF.

There are many counts of this clonotype. This CDR3 reads CSARGVGGYQPQHF. Written as DNA, the CDR3 is TGCAGTGCTAGAGGGGTAGGGGGGTATCAGCCCCAGCATTTT. This chain uses TRBV20-1 with TRBJ1-5; D may be TRBD1 (6 bases). This CDR3 spans 14 amino acids. Germline V gene sequence: CDR1 DFQATT, CDR2 SNEGSKA (reference sequence). V lost 1 base to trimming and J lost 5 bases, with 12 bases between them.

J is TRBJ1-2 and V is TRBV10-3, with TRBD1 identical over 8 bases. The germline CDR1 and CDR2 sequences are ENHRY and SYGVKD. This CDR3 has 14 amino acids. V was pared by 3 bases and J by 3 bases, with 3 bases of the junction left unmatched. The CDR3 loop reads CAISDRGPDYGYTF. DNA for the CDR3: TGTGCCATCAGTGACAGGGGGCCGGACTATGGCTACACCTTC.

The genes are TRBV5-1 and TRBJ1-6; D is undetermined. Trimming removed 0 bases from V and 5 bases from J, with 6 bases in between. Germline V gene lookup returns CDR1 SGHRS and CDR2 YFSETQ. This CDR3 has 14 amino acids. CDR3 nucleotide sequence: TGCGCCAGCAGCTTGGGGTTCGATAATTCACCCCTCCACTTT. It encodes CASSLGFDNSPLHF.

This clonotype was counted a few times. The chain combines TRBV7-2 with TRBJ2-5; TRBD2 aligns across 8 bases. Germline-derived CDR1 and CDR2 are SGHTA and FQGNSA. V shed 5 bases and J 4 bases; nucleotides not matched to a gene: 9. The CDR3 runs to 15 residues. CDR3 loop: CASSPGLRGAETQYF. The CDR3 DNA follows: TGTGCCAGCAGCCCTGGTTTGCGGGGGGCAGAGACCCAGTACTTC.

This clonotype has just a few counts. The chain links TRBV12-5 to TRBJ2-3; TRBD2 aligns across 10 bases. V lost 0 bases, J lost 12 bases, and 3 bases stayed unmatched. The length of the CDR3 is 13 residues. The germline V gene has CDR1 LGHNT and CDR2 FRNRAP. CDR3 coding DNA: TGTGCTAGTGGTTTGGTAAGCGGGGGGGCCCAGTATTTT. This encodes CASGLVSGGAQYF.

There are a few counts of this clonotype. J is TRBJ2-5 and V is TRBV7-3; 10 bases match TRBD2. Germline-derived CDR1 and CDR2 are SGHTA and FQGTGA. This CDR3 contains 16 residues. V dropped 6 bases and J dropped 4; count of bases not matched to a gene: 11. The CDR3 DNA reads as TGTGCCAGCAGTCTACGGAGCGGGGGGGCGTCAGAGACCCAGTACTTC. Translated: CASSLRSGGASETQYF.